The 13 T cell receptor beta chains below all came from one sample that was sequenced in a study of cytomegalovirus exposure and HLA in healthy donors. The PCR had 60 Vbeta and 13 Jbeta primers. Profiling relied on immunoSEQ multiplex PCR, and the TCRdb table lists in-frame clones only, not all of them. Of around 140,000 clones in the sample, 88% are singletons; the top ten hold around 0.5%. Sequenced: PBMCs. These receptors all come from a woman aged 40 to 50 in good health and CMV-seronegative.

The chain is built from TRBV28 and TRBJ2-2; 7 bases agree with TRBD2. Unmatched junction bases numbered 7, after V lost 3 bases and J lost 0 bases. This CDR3 region has 17 residues. The germline V gene has CDR1 MDHEN and CDR2 SYDVKM. CDR3 DNA sequence: TGTGCCAGCAGTTTTCGGCTAGCGGAAACGAACACCGGGGAGCTGTTTTTT. Its translation is CASSFRLAETNTGELFF.

This sequence joins TRBV6-6 and TRBJ1-1; 8 nucleotides agree with TRBD1. This CDR3 comprises 12 residues. Unmatched junction bases numbered 3, after V lost 5 bases and J lost 7 bases. Germline V CDR1 and CDR2: MNHNY, SVGAGI (reference sequence). Here the CDR3 DNA reads TGTGCCAGCAGTCCTGGACAGGGTGAAGCTTTCTTT. Residues: CASSPGQGEAFF.

The chain links TRBV11-1 to TRBJ2-1; no clear D. The length of the CDR3 is 13 residues. V lost 2 bases to trimming and J lost 9 bases, with 11 bases between them. Germline V gene data show CDR1 as SGHAT and CDR2 as FQDESV (reference sequence). CDR3 sequence: CASSLPMSGEQFF. DNA for the CDR3: TGTGCCAGCAGCTTACCGATGTCCGGTGAGCAGTTCTTC.

The chain carries TRBV6-6 and TRBJ1-4; 9 positions match TRBD1. Per the germline V gene, CDR1 is MNHNY and CDR2 is SVGAGI (reference sequence). The CDR3 sequence is 14 residues long. V shed 6 bases, J shed 5 bases, and the junction held 4 bases outside the gene matches. CDR3: CASSSGTGNEKLFF. The CDR3 bases are TGTGCCAGCAGCTCCGGGACAGGGAATGAAAAACTGTTTTTT.

The gene calls are TRBV10-3 and TRBJ2-4; 11 positions match TRBD2. The CDR3 covers 16 residues. Germline CDR1 is ENHRY and CDR2 is SYGVKD. The V and J ends lost 3 bases and 6 bases, in that order; junction bases with no gene match: 7. Here the CDR3 reads CAISDLAGGVPNIQYF. The CDR3 coding sequence is TGTGCCATCAGTGACTTAGCGGGAGGGGTTCCAAACATTCAGTACTTC.

The rearrangement uses TRBV14 and TRBJ1-4; D uncertain. CDR1 is SGHDN, CDR2 FVKESK, per germline. V dropped 4 bases and J dropped 5 bases, with 8 bases sitting between them. The CDR3 spans 13 residues. CDR3 sequence: CASSRAKNEKLFF. In DNA, the CDR3 is TGTGCCAGCAGCCGGGCGAAGAATGAAAAACTGTTTTTT.

The rearrangement uses TRBV30 and TRBJ2-7; 14 nucleotides align to TRBD2. The germline gives CDR1 GTSNPN, CDR2 SVGIG (reference sequence). This CDR3 comprises 19 residues. Trimming took 5 bases from V and 5 from J; bases not matched to a gene: 20. The CDR3 nucleotides are TGTGCCTGGTGGACTAGCGGGAGGACGACCGGTGGCGTCATCCACGAGCAGTACTTC. This codes for CAWWTSGRTTGGVIHEQYF.

The chain links TRBV25-1 to TRBJ1-5; TRBD1 might be the D (5 bases). The CDR3 length is 14 residues. Germline CDR1 and CDR2: MGHDK and SYGVNS. Trimming removed 1 base from V and 2 bases from J, with 6 bases in between. The CDR3 protein is CASSESRGNQPQHF. CDR3 DNA sequence: TGTGCCAGCAGTGAATCCAGGGGCAATCAGCCCCAGCATTTT.

V and J are TRBV5-1 and TRBJ2-1, with D tentatively TRBD2 (6 bases). Germline CDR1 and CDR2: SGHRS and YFSETQ. CDR3 length: 15 residues. Trimming pared 2 bases from V and 1 base from J, leaving 10 bases between. CDR3 amino acids: CASSFLGGSYNEQFF. In DNA, the CDR3 is TGCGCCAGCAGCTTTCTCGGGGGTTCCTACAATGAGCAGTTCTTC.

The rearrangement uses TRBV9 and TRBJ2-1, with D unresolved. Deletions cut 1 base from V and 2 bases from J, with 7 bases between. Germline values: CDR1 SGDLS, CDR2 YYNGEE. There are 14 residues in the CDR3. The CDR3 loop is CASSVTPAYNEQFF. The CDR3 bases are TGTGCCAGCAGCGTAACCCCAGCCTACAATGAGCAGTTCTTC.

J is TRBJ2-7 and V is TRBV5-1; 9 bases are shared with TRBD2. With V trimmed by 2 bases and J by 0 bases, 0 bases remained unmatched. Germline loops: CDR1 SGHRS, CDR2 YFSETQ. This CDR3 is 14 amino acids long. As DNA, the CDR3 is TGCGCCAGCAGCTTTAGCGGGAGCTCCTACGAGCAGTACTTC. Amino acids: CASSFSGSSYEQYF.

The V call is TRBV5-1, the J call TRBJ2-5, with 11 bases matching TRBD2. Germline V gene data show CDR1 as SGHRS and CDR2 as YFSETQ. V trimming: 2 bases; J trimming: 3 bases; junction bases outside the gene matches: 0. CDR3 length: 14 residues. The CDR3 loop reads CASSLLAGEETQYF. The CDR3, as DNA: TGCGCCAGCAGCTTACTAGCGGGAGAAGAGACCCAGTACTTC.

A note on this clone: Other DNA sequences in this sample translate to the same CDR3. The chain joins TRBV11-3 to TRBJ2-7; 8 bases align to TRBD2. CDR1 SGHNT and CDR2 YENEEA come from the germline V gene. V was pared by 1 base and J by 6 bases, with 11 bases of the junction left unmatched. There are 16 residues in the CDR3. The CDR3: CASSLGGAGVSVEQYF. The CDR3 nucleotides read TGTGCCAGCAGCTTAGGGGGAGCGGGAGTCAGTGTCGAGCAGTACTTC.